This paragraph covers one T cell receptor (beta chain) sequence. Data came from immunoSEQ multiplex PCR; TCRdb stores just in-frame clones and leaves some out. The table lists 3,800 or so clones, 16% of them singletons. CDR3 size: 15 residues. V lost 0 bases to trimming and J lost 0 bases, with 6 bases between them. Looked up from germline, CDR1 is LGHNA and CDR2 is YNFKEQ. This sample is drawn from a study of tumour-infiltrating T cells in Burkitt lymphoma. Whole-study context: Overall and progression-free survival were predicted by productive clonality.

The chain is built from TRBV4-2 and TRBJ1-5; D remains ambiguous. Sequencing used tumor tissue. The receptor comes from a human donor with diffuse large B-cell lymphoma. Some clones in this sample may be carry-over from other donors' samples. The DNA of the CDR3 is TGTGCCAGCAGCCAAGATGGGGATAGCAATCAGCCCCAGCATTTT. Amino acid sequence: CASSQDGDSNQPQHF.